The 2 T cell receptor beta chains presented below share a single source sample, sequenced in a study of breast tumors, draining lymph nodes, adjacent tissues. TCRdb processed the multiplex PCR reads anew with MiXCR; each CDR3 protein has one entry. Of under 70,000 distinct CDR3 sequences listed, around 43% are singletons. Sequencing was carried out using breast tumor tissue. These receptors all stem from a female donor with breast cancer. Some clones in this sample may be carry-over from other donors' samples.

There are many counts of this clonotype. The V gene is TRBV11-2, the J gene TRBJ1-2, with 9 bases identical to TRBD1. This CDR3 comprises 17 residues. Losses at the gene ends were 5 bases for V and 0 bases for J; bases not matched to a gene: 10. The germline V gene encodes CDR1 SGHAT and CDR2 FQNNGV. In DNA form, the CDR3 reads TGTGCCAGCAGCCTTAGGGGGACAGGGACTACTAACTATGGCTACACCTTC. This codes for CASSLRGTGTTNYGYTF.

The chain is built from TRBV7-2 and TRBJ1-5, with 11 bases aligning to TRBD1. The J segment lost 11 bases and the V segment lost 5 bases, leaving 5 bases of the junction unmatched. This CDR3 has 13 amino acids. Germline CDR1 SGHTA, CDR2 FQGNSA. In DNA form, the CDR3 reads TGTGCCAGCAGCCTTAGGGGACAGGGGGCCCAGCATTTT. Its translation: CASSLRGQGAQHF.